This TCR beta chain was identified in a study of shared clonotypes between healthy human individuals. The split of CD4+ cells yielded CD45RA+ naive and CD45RA-negative memory subsets. Each PCR replicate from the sorted subsets contained 150 to 200 ng DNA, which is 25,000 to 30,000 T cell genomes. Assay used: immunoSEQ multiplex PCR; TCRdb lists only in-frame clones, some missing. The sample consists of about 2.3 million clones, over 90% of them appearing once. This CDR3 has 14 amino acids. The germline V and J ends were trimmed by 2 bases and 1 base, with 8 bases remaining between them. CDR1 is MGHDK and CDR2 is SYGVNS in the germline V gene.

The sequence was obtained from a man in his late teens or twenties in good health. Some clones in this sample may be carry-over from other donors' samples. The specimen sequenced was naive CD4+ T cells from PBMCs. As to subset: CD45RA+ positively selected. V gene TRBV25-1 combines with J gene TRBJ2-5; no firm D call. The CDR3 DNA follows: TGTGCCAGCAGTGAACCCAGATTCCAAGAGACCCAGTACTTC. Amino acids: CASSEPRFQETQYF.